The source of this T cell receptor beta chain is a study of blood T cell repertoires in COVID-19. Turning to the study itself: The cDNA or gDNA used as material had been derived from T cells, B-cell-depleted T cells, or PBMCs.

How the authors handled the data: Reference gene primer amplification in the assay estimated nucleated cell counts. This table comes from immunoSEQ multiplex PCR, and its TCRdb copy is limited to in-frame clones, with some not included. Clone size and the V and J calls come from that table; the DNA yielded D and trimming. The table has approximately 240,000 clones, around 82% seen once. From germline, CDR1 is SEHNR and CDR2 FQNEAQ (reference sequence). Losses at the gene ends were 4 bases for V and 7 bases for J; bases not matched to a gene: 3. The CDR3 has 14 residues. The chain is built from TRBV7-9 and TRBJ2-1; 11 bases map to TRBD1. Sequencing was carried out using peripheral blood. This TCR came from a woman at least 80 years old with active or convalescent COVID-19. For the CDR3, the DNA is TGTGCCAGCAGCTACGGACAGGGGGCAAATGAGCAGTTCTTC. It is translated as CASSYGQGANEQFF.